The sequence of this T cell receptor beta chain was determined in a study of T cell responses to AZD1222 COVID-19 vaccine. Trimming took off 3 bases at V and 3 bases at J, with 9 bases between the two ends. This CDR3 is 14 amino acids long. CDR1 and CDR2 (germline): SNHLY, FYNNEI. Clones were read by immunoSEQ multiplex PCR, and TCRdb kept only the in-frame ones, dropping some. Among 200,000 to 300,000 clones listed, 85% to 95% were seen once. The input for sequencing was peripheral blood, taken on day 0 of AZD1222 vaccination. This sequence originates from an adult in good health. The rearrangement joins TRBV2 to TRBJ1-5, with D maybe TRBD1 (6 bases). CDR3 residues: CASSDGQNNQPQHF. CDR3 sequence (DNA): TGTGCCAGCAGTGATGGACAGAACAATCAGCCCCAGCATTTT.